Listed below are T cell receptor beta chains from one sample, sequenced in a study of T cell responses to AZD1222 COVID-19 vaccine. Some clones are missing from TCRdb's copy, which holds only in-frame ones; the method was immunoSEQ multiplex PCR. In the table there are about 160,000 clones, 94% of which are singletons. The material was peripheral blood, obtained on day 0 of AZD1222 vaccination. These receptors originate from an adult in good health. Both conserved end residues are part of each CDR3. Each record gives: V gene, clone size, D gene, J gene, CDR3 DNA, CDR3 protein. The D gene is left open where the match is weak. Only some rows state a clone size, as once, few, many or a class for expanded clones.

TRBV6-2/TRBV6-3	once	-	TRBJ2-1	TGTGCCAGCAGTCCCGCCGCGCTCTCCTACAATGAGCAGTTCTTC	CASSPAALSYNEQFF
TRBV3-1/TRBV3-2	once	-	TRBJ2-3	TGTGCCAGCAGCCAAGATGGGTCTACGCAGTATTTT	CASSQDGSTQYF
TRBV15	-	-	TRBJ2-1	TGTGCCACCAGCAGAGTAGTTGCGGGAAGGGTCAATGAGCAGTTCTTC	CATSRVVAGRVNEQFF
TRBV19	-	-	TRBJ1-1	TGTGCCAGTAGTATCAGATGGGAAGCTTTCTTT	CASSIRWEAFF
TRBV4-2	-	TRBD2	TRBJ2-1	TGTGCCAGCAGGGGACTAGCGTACTACAATGAGCAGTTCTTC	CASRGLAYYNEQFF
TRBV28	-	-	TRBJ1-1	TGTGCCAGCAGTTCTACGGGTGAGAACACTGAAGCTTTCTTT	CASSSTGENTEAFF
TRBV18	-	-	TRBJ1-4	TGTGCCAGCTCACCACGGGGAGGGGCCGATGAAAAACTGTTTTTT	CASSPRGGADEKLFF
TRBV7-2	-	-	TRBJ2-1	TGTGCCAGCAGCGGAAGCCTTCAAAGCTCCTACAATGAGCAGTTCTTC	CASSGSLQSSYNEQFF
TRBV7-9	-	-	TRBJ2-2	TGTGCCAGCAGCGCGACGCCCGACCGGGAGCTGTTTTTT	CASSATPDRELFF
TRBV28	-	-	TRBJ1-2	TGTGCCAGCAGTCCACGACCCTGGGATGGCTACACCTTC	CASSPRPWDGYTF
TRBV21-1	-	-	TRBJ1-5	TGTGCCAGCATACACGTACACAGGGGGTATAGCAATCAGCCCCAGCATTTT	CASIHVHRGYSNQPQHF
TRBV5-1	once	-	TRBJ2-3	TGCGCCAGCAGCTTGGGCGGAGATACGCAGTATTTT	CASSLGGDTQYF
TRBV7-8	few	TRBD2	TRBJ2-2	TGTGCCAGCAGCGCGGGACTAGAGACCGGGGAGCTGTTTTTT	CASSAGLETGELFF
TRBV6-5	-	-	TRBJ1-6	TGTGCCATCCCTGGCGGGAGTCGGGATTCACCCCTCCACTTT	CAIPGGSRDSPLHF
TRBV5-4	-	-	TRBJ1-1	TGTGCCAGCAGCTTAGGGGGAGTGAACACTGAAGCTTTCTTT	CASSLGGVNTEAFF
TRBV20-1	-	-	TRBJ1-2	TGCAGTGCGAGCGCAAATGGCTACACCTTC	CSASANGYTF
TRBV6-5	-	TRBD1	TRBJ1-1	TGTGCCAGCCGAGTAGGGTCTAACAGGGGGACTGAAGCTTTCTTT	CASRVGSNRGTEAFF
TRBV7-2	-	-	TRBJ2-5	TGTGCCAGCAGCTTAGAGGGGGAGGAGACCCAGTACTTC	CASSLEGEETQYF
TRBV19	-	TRBD1	TRBJ2-2	TGTGCCAGTAGTATCCCCGGGACAGGGGGTTTGACCGGGGAGCTGTTTTTT	CASSIPGTGGLTGELFF
TRBV5-4	-	TRBD1	TRBJ1-2	TGTGCCAGCAGCTTCGCCCAGGGACAGAGATATGGCTACACCTTC	CASSFAQGQRYGYTF
TRBV3-1/TRBV3-2	once	TRBD2	TRBJ2-1	TGTGCCAGCAGCCAAGCGGGGGGGCCTGAGGAGCAGTTCTTC	CASSQAGGPEEQFF
TRBV28	-	-	TRBJ1-5	TGTGCCAGCAGTTTAGACAGCGGGCCGTCTCAGCCCCAGCATTTT	CASSLDSGPSQPQHF
TRBV28	-	-	TRBJ1-1	TGTGCCAGCAGGGTCAGGGGCATCACTGAAGCTTTCTTT	CASRVRGITEAFF
TRBV19	-	-	TRBJ2-2	TGTGCCAGTAGGAAGGTTTTACAGTCGAACACCGGGGAGCTGTTTTTT	CASRKVLQSNTGELFF
TRBV14	-	-	TRBJ1-5	TGTGCCAGCAGCCAAGCCCCGGGACCCGATAGCAATCAGCCCCAGCATTTT	CASSQAPGPDSNQPQHF
TRBV3-1/TRBV3-2	-	-	TRBJ1-6	TGTGCCAGCAGCCAGTCGGCGGTAGAGTCACCCCTCCACTTT	CASSQSAVESPLHF
TRBV4-1	-	-	TRBJ1-3	TGCGCCAGCAGCCAGGGCTTGGCGGGCGGAAACACCATATATTTT	CASSQGLAGGNTIYF
TRBV7-8	-	TRBD1	TRBJ1-1	TGTGCCAGCAGCTTATTGGTTGACAGGGTGAACACTGAAGCTTTCTTT	CASSLLVDRVNTEAFF
TRBV28	-	-	TRBJ1-2	TGTGCCAGCAGTCTACGTGAGCAGGGCAACTATGGCTACACCTTC	CASSLREQGNYGYTF
TRBV6-6	-	-	TRBJ1-4	TGTGCCAGCTTGACAGGCTCTAATGAAAAACTGTTTTTT	CASLTGSNEKLFF
TRBV4-2	-	-	TRBJ1-5	TGTGCCAGCAGCCAATCCGCAGGGATGGTGCAGCCCCAGCATTTT	CASSQSAGMVQPQHF
TRBV4-1	few	-	TRBJ1-5	TGCGCCAGCAGCCAAGATAGGCAGGGAGGTCAGTATAGCAATCAGCCCCAGCATTTT	CASSQDRQGGQYSNQPQHF
TRBV6-5	-	-	TRBJ2-3	TGTGCCAGCAGTTACTCGGGACCCCAGGCAGATACGCAGTATTTT	CASSYSGPQADTQYF
TRBV5-1	-	-	TRBJ2-5	TGCGCCAGCAGCTTGGACAGCATGAGGGAGACCCAGTACTTC	CASSLDSMRETQYF
TRBV3-1/TRBV3-2	-	-	TRBJ1-4	TGTGCCAGCAGCCAAGCCTTAGAAAAACTGTTTTTT	CASSQALEKLFF
TRBV6-2/TRBV6-3	once	-	TRBJ2-5	TGTGCCAGCAGTTCCCAGATCCAAGAGACCCAGTACTTC	CASSSQIQETQYF
TRBV4-1	-	-	TRBJ2-2	TGCGCCAGCAGCCAAGATACGTCCCGCACCGGGGAGCTGTTTTTT	CASSQDTSRTGELFF
TRBV12-3/TRBV12-4	-	-	TRBJ1-5	TGTGCCAGCACCCTTAACGGTCAGCCCCAGCATTTT	CASTLNGQPQHF
TRBV7-3	once	-	TRBJ2-2	TGTGCCAGCAGCTCGGCGTTTACCGGGGAGCTGTTTTTT	CASSSAFTGELFF
TRBV18	-	-	TRBJ2-5	TGTGCCAGCTCACCAGTAGAGACCCAGTACTTC	CASSPVETQYF
TRBV19	-	TRBD1	TRBJ1-1	TGTGCCAGTAGTATAGATCGGGACAGGGGGCGATCAACTGAAGCTTTCTTT	CASSIDRDRGRSTEAFF
TRBV7-9	few	-	TRBJ2-3	TGTGCCAGCAGCTTAGATACGCAGTATTTT	CASSLDTQYF
TRBV4-1	once	-	TRBJ1-2	TGCGCCAGCAGCCAAGTGGGCGGGGCGAGGCCCCACTATGGCTACACCTTC	CASSQVGGARPHYGYTF
TRBV5-1	-	-	TRBJ2-1	TGCGCCAGCAGCTTGGCGGTTATAAATGAGCAGTTCTTC	CASSLAVINEQFF
TRBV4-3	-	-	TRBJ1-4	TGCGCCAGCAGCCAAGATGCCAGCGGCAGGAATGAAAAACTGTTTTTT	CASSQDASGRNEKLFF
TRBV6-2/TRBV6-3	-	-	TRBJ2-2	TGTGCCAGCAGTTCGGGACTTAACACCGGGGAGCTGTTTTTT	CASSSGLNTGELFF
TRBV9	-	-	TRBJ2-3	TGTGCCAGCAGTCTTCTTGGCACAGATACGCAGTATTTT	CASSLLGTDTQYF
TRBV19	-	TRBD1	TRBJ2-1	TGTGCCAGTACCCTACAGGGGTCCTTACACAATGAGCAGTTCTTC	CASTLQGSLHNEQFF
TRBV9	-	-	TRBJ2-1	TGTGCCAGCAGCGTAGTAGCCGGGGCTAGCAATGAGCAGTTCTTC	CASSVVAGASNEQFF
TRBV6-5	-	-	TRBJ1-2	TGTGCCAGCAGTTACAGGGAGTTAAACTATGGCTACACCTTC	CASSYRELNYGYTF
TRBV12-3/TRBV12-4	-	-	TRBJ1-3	TGTGCCAGCAGTTCAAGAGGAAACACCATATATTTT	CASSSRGNTIYF
TRBV2	once	-	TRBJ1-2	TGTGCCAGCAGTGAAGTGGGGGGAAGAAACTATGGCTACACCTTC	CASSEVGGRNYGYTF
TRBV5-5	-	-	TRBJ1-4	TGTGCCAGCAGCTTGGGACGGCGAAATGAAAAACTGTTTTTT	CASSLGRRNEKLFF
TRBV6-5	-	-	TRBJ1-1	TGTGCCAGCAGTAGGAATCAGGGAACTGAAGCTTTCTTT	CASSRNQGTEAFF
TRBV4-1	once	-	TRBJ1-2	TGCGCCAGCAGCCAAGACTTAGACGCGGCAGGGACCCGACTTTTATATGGCTACACCTTC	CASSQDLDAAGTRLLYGYTF
TRBV12-3/TRBV12-4	-	-	TRBJ2-5	TGTGCCAGCACTCTGGGGGCGGGGGAGACCCAGTACTTC	CASTLGAGETQYF
TRBV19	-	TRBD2	TRBJ2-5	TGTGCCAGTAGTCCCCGGGGTAGCGGGGGGGTGGAGACCCAGTACTTC	CASSPRGSGGVETQYF